The T cell receptor (beta chain) under discussion was sequenced for a study of OX40 agonist ivuxolimab in advanced cancers. Across the study: Hepatocellular carcinoma, melanoma, renal cell or head and neck cancer affected the dose-escalation patients.

As regards this clone: As yet, its antigen is unknown.

Unmatched junction bases numbered 5, after V lost 4 bases and J lost 2 bases. This CDR3 is built from 15 residues. Germline V gene sequence: CDR1 SGHNT, CDR2 YYREEE (reference sequence). Some clones are missing from TCRdb's copy, which holds only in-frame ones; the method was immunoSEQ multiplex PCR. The data show 78,000 or so clones, with about 85% seen just once and 15% to 20% held by the top ten. Points from the study as a whole: Antigen targets of the expanded peripheral T cells went undetermined.

The sample in question was CD4+ or CD8+ T cells sorted from blood, obtained in a trial of the OX40 agonist ivuxolimab. This clonotype was obtained from an adult with an advanced solid tumor such as melanoma, head and neck, liver or kidney cancer. V usage is TRBV5-4 and J usage is TRBJ2-7, with TRBD2 matching over 11 bases. The CDR3 sequence is CASSPGLAEAYEQYF. CDR3 coding DNA: TGTGCCAGCAGCCCGGGACTAGCGGAAGCCTACGAGCAGTACTTC.